The 9 T cell receptor beta chains below come from one sample, sequenced in a study of T cells after posttransplantation cyclophosphamide. Treatment was busulfan-fludarabine conditioning, a marrow graft, and cyclophosphamide on days +3 and +4. Only in-frame clones appear in the TCRdb table, and some are missing; sequencing was by immunoSEQ multiplex PCR. The table includes about 20,000 clones, approximately 69% detected once. Sequenced here: PBMCs, sampled after an allogeneic stem cell transplant with post-transplant cyclophosphamide. All receptors come from a male patient between 25 and 40 years old who received an allogeneic stem cell transplant from a related donor, was CMV-positive, and had acute GVHD only. The graft donor may account for some of the T cells.

The V gene is TRBV7-2, the J gene TRBJ2-7, with 8 bases fitting TRBD2. Per the germline V gene, CDR1 is SGHTA and CDR2 is FQGNSA. V dropped 3 bases and J dropped 0; count of bases not matched to a gene: 4. The CDR3 totals 15 residues. The CDR3, as DNA: TGTGCCAGCAGCTTCGGGCGGGGGGACTCCTACGAGCAGTACTTC. As protein: CASSFGRGDSYEQYF. The full variable domain, its missing parts supplied by reference TRBV7-2 and TRBJ2-7, is GAGVSQSPSNKVTEKGKDVELRCDPISGHTALYWYRQSLGQGLEFLIYFQGNSAPDKSGLPSDRFSAERTGGSVSTLTIQRTQQEDSAVYLCASSFGRGDSYEQYFGPGTRLTVT.

The rearrangement uses TRBV9 and TRBJ2-1; possibly TRBD1 for D (6 bases). This CDR3 spans 14 amino acids. CDR1 and CDR2 (germline): SGDLS, YYNGEE. V lost 4 bases, J lost 2 bases, and 10 bases lay in between. The CDR3 spells CASSPGTTYNEQFF. DNA for the CDR3: TGTGCCAGCAGCCCGGGGACAACCTACAATGAGCAGTTCTTC.

V usage is TRBV28 and J usage is TRBJ2-1, with D maybe TRBD2 (7 bases). Germline V gene lookup returns CDR1 MDHEN and CDR2 SYDVKM. CDR3 length: 15 residues. Deletions cut 2 bases from V and 2 bases from J, with 10 bases between. The CDR3 DNA follows: TGTGCCAGCAGTTTACGCGGGGGCCCCTACAATGAGCAGTTCTTC. It translates to CASSLRGGPYNEQFF.

This clone was detected once. V and J are TRBV7-8 and TRBJ2-3; 8 nucleotides agree with TRBD1. Germline CDR1 reads SGHVS; CDR2 reads FQNEAQ. This CDR3 has 16 amino acids. The V gene end was trimmed by 6 bases and the J gene end by 0 bases; junction bases not matched to a gene: 8. In DNA form, the CDR3 reads TGTGCCAGCAGTCGTTACCGGGACAGGAGCACAGATACGCAGTATTTT. Its translation is CASSRYRDRSTDTQYF. The complete variable domain, with remaining parts taken from reference TRBV7-8 and TRBJ2-3, reads GAGVSQSPRYKVAKRGQDVALRCDPISGHVSLFWYQQALGQGPEFLTYFQNEAQLDKSGLPSDRFFAERPEGSVSTLKIQRTQQEDSAVYLCASSRYRDRSTDTQYFGPGTRLTVL.

This chain's CDR3 is CASNLGAGDYEQYF. The CDR3, as DNA: TGTGCCAGCAATCTAGGGGCAGGAGACTACGAGCAGTACTTC. V usage is TRBV6-1 and J usage is TRBJ2-7, with TRBD1 as a possible D gene (5 bases). This CDR3 spans 14 amino acids. V was cut by 7 bases and J by 3 bases, with 16 bases left in between. Germline CDR1 MNHNS, CDR2 SASEGT.

The rearrangement links TRBV4-2 to TRBJ1-4; D call uncertain. Germline values: CDR1 LGHNA, CDR2 YNFKEQ. The length of the CDR3 is 16 residues. Trimming removed 0 bases from V and 5 bases from J, with 13 bases in between. The CDR3 coding sequence is TGTGCCAGCAGCCAAGATTCCCCTCCTCGGAATGAAAAACTGTTTTTT. The encoded protein is CASSQDSPPRNEKLFF.

The genes are TRBV7-9 and TRBJ2-7; possibly TRBD2 for D (5 bases). The length of the CDR3 is 14 residues. Trimming stripped 3 bases from V and 0 bases from J, with 9 bases between. CDR1 and CDR2 from the germline V gene are SEHNR and FQNEAQ (reference sequence). CDR3 DNA: TGTGCCAGCAGCTTGGCGGGCACCTCCTACGAGCAGTACTTC. Amino acids: CASSLAGTSYEQYF.

This clone was seen a few times. The chain is built from TRBV6-1 and TRBJ1-1, with 8 positions matching TRBD1. From germline, CDR1 is MNHNS and CDR2 SASEGT. This CDR3 region has 15 residues. The V gene end was trimmed by 3 bases and the J gene end by 1 base; junction bases not matched to a gene: 4. Here the CDR3 DNA reads TGTGCCAGCAGTGACCAGGACAGGGCGAACACTGAAGCTTTCTTT. Translation gives CASSDQDRANTEAFF.

This rearrangement joins TRBV27 to TRBJ2-7; TRBD2 agrees at 8 bases. The V segment lost 5 bases and the J segment 0 bases; nucleotides outside the gene matches: 3. CDR1 is MNHEY and CDR2 is SMNVEV in the germline V gene (reference sequence). This CDR3 spans 14 amino acids. CDR3 sequence (DNA): TGTGCCAGCAGTCGCGGGGGGCCCTCCTACGAGCAGTACTTC. This sequence encodes CASSRGGPSYEQYF.